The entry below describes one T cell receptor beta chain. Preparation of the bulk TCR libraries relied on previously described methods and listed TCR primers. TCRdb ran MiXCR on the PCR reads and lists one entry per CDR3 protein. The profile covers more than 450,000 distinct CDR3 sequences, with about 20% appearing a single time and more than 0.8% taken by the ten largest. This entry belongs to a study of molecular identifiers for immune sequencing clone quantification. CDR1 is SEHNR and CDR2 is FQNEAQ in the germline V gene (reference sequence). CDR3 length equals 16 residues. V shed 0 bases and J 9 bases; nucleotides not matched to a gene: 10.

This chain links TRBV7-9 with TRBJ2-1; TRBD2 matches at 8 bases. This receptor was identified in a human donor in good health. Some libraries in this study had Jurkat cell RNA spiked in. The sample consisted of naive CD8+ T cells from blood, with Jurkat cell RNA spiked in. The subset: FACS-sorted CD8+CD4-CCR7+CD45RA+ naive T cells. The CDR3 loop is CASSLAAGLELPEQFF. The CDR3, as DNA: TGTGCCAGCAGCTTAGCTGCGGGACTAGAACTTCCTGAGCAGTTCTTC. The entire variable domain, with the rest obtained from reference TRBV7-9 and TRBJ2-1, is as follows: DTGVSQNPRHKITKRGQNVTFRCDPISEHNRLYWYRQTLGQGPEFLTYFQNEAQLEKSRLLSDRFSAERPKGSFSTLEIQRTEQGDSAMYLCASSLAAGLELPEQFFGPGTRLTVL.